The 32 T cell receptor beta chains listed next were all sequenced from one sample in a study of yellow fever vaccine responses in identical twins. Via MiXCR, TCRdb re-called the RT-PCR reads, giving one row per CDR3 protein. The data hold about 20,000 distinct CDR3 sequences, with roughly 70% observed a single time. The sample in question was T cells from blood (PBMCs), unsorted or a sorted subset (not recorded which), obtained before or after yellow fever vaccination (not recorded which). The source of these receptors is a woman between 18 and 29 years old who received the yellow fever vaccine.

The rearrangement joins TRBV3-1 to TRBJ2-2, with D tentatively TRBD1 (6 bases). Germline values: CDR1 LGHDT, CDR2 YNNKEL (reference sequence). The CDR3 length is 13 residues. V lost 3 bases, J lost 10 bases, and 12 bases lay in between. CDR3 sequence reads: CASSHLDRLELFF. DNA of the CDR3: TGTGCCAGCAGCCACCTCGACAGGTTGGAGCTGTTTTTT.

The V gene is TRBV4-1, the J gene TRBJ1-1, with D unresolved. V was pared by 3 bases and J by 0 bases, with 8 bases between. The CDR3 runs to 14 residues. Germline V gene sequence: CDR1 MGHRA, CDR2 YSYEKL. The CDR3 nucleotides read TGCGCCAGCAGCCAGACGGTCATGAACACTGAAGCTTTCTTT. This gives the protein CASSQTVMNTEAFF.

The rearrangement joins TRBV18 to TRBJ1-6; 7 nucleotides line up with TRBD1. Germline values: CDR1 KGHSH, CDR2 LQKENI. Trimming removed 2 bases from V and 8 bases from J; junction bases left unmatched: 3. CDR3 length: 14 residues. CDR3 DNA: TGTGCCAGCTCACCAATCAGGGGGGATTCACCCCTCCACTTT. Translating gives CASSPIRGDSPLHF. Full variable domain (rest looked up from reference TRBV18 and TRBJ1-6): NAGVMQNPRHLVRRRGQEARLRCSPMKGHSHVYWYRQLPEEGLKFMVYLQKENIIDESGMPKERFSAEFPKEGPSILRIQQVVRGDSAAYFCASSPIRGDSPLHFGNGTRLTVT.

This chain uses TRBV12-3 or TRBV12-4 with TRBJ2-2; unclear D gene. There are 18 residues in the CDR3. V was pared by 7 bases and J by 0 bases, with 21 bases between. The CDR3 coding sequence is TGTGCCAGCAAGGGTGGGCATAGGTTCATATCGAACACCGGGGAGCTGTTTTTT. It codes for CASKGGHRFISNTGELFF.

The sample holds a few counts of this clonotype. The chain couples TRBV7-6 to TRBJ2-5; D remains unclear. The V gene lost 2 bases and the J gene lost 2 bases, with 6 bases spanning the gap. CDR3 size: 13 residues. Germline-derived CDR1 and CDR2 are SGHVS and FNYEAQ. In DNA form, the CDR3 reads TGTGCCAGCAGCTTACCACCGCAAGAGACCCAGTACTTC. This sequence encodes CASSLPPQETQYF. Together with reference TRBV7-6 and TRBJ2-5, the CDR3 gives the full variable domain: GAGVSQSPRYKVTKRGQDVALRCDPISGHVSLYWYRQALGQGPEFLTYFNYEAQQDKSGLPNDRFSAERPEGSISTLTIQRTEQRDSAMYRCASSLPPQETQYFGPGTRLLVL.

CDR3 bases: TGCGCCAGCAGCTTTGGACAGGGAGGTCCCGAGACCCAGTACTTC. This translates into CASSFGQGGPETQYF. The chain recombines TRBV5-1 with TRBJ2-5, with 8 bases matching TRBD1. This CDR3 spans 15 amino acids. Trimming cost V 2 bases and J 5 bases; bases outside gene matches: 8. Germline lookup yields CDR1 SGHRS and CDR2 YFSETQ.

The chain links TRBV6-5 to TRBJ1-1; tentatively, D is TRBD1 (6 bases). CDR3 length: 17 residues. Germline CDR1 and CDR2: MNHEY and SVGAGI. Trimming shortened V by 0 bases and J by 5 bases, and 19 bases separated the two germline ends. The CDR3 region has the DNA TGTGCCAGCAGTTACTCGAAATTTCCAGGGGCGGGGACTGAAGCTTTCTTT. Translated: CASSYSKFPGAGTEAFF.

The gene calls are TRBV18 and TRBJ2-5; 9 nucleotides line up with TRBD1. J lost 5 bases, V lost 0 bases, and 10 bases had no gene match. The germline V gene encodes CDR1 KGHSH and CDR2 LQKENI. This CDR3 spans 17 amino acids. The CDR3 is CASSPPPNRGRGETQYF. Written as DNA, the CDR3 is TGTGCCAGCTCACCACCACCTAACAGGGGGCGCGGGGAGACCCAGTACTTC.

The CDR3 coding sequence is TGTGCCAGCAGCATCCTCGAAGGACAGGGAGTCAATGAGCAGTTCTTC. This encodes CASSILEGQGVNEQFF. This chain joins TRBV7-6 and TRBJ2-1; 8 positions match TRBD1. V was clipped by 5 bases and J by 6 bases; unmatched bases: 12. The CDR3 runs to 16 residues. Germline CDR1 and CDR2: SGHVS and FNYEAQ.

This chain connects TRBV7-6 to TRBJ2-1; TRBD2 matches at 9 bases. There are 15 residues in the CDR3. The germline CDR1 and CDR2 sequences are SGHVS and FNYEAQ. The V and J ends lost 0 bases and 8 bases, in that order; junction bases with no gene match: 5. The CDR3 region is CASSLAAGGVYEQFF. Here the CDR3 DNA reads TGTGCCAGCAGCTTAGCGGCGGGAGGGGTATATGAGCAGTTCTTC.

This clonotype was recorded a few times. This sequence joins TRBV10-3 and TRBJ1-1, with 7 bases identical to TRBD1. This CDR3 region has 16 residues. Losses at the gene ends were 10 bases for V and 0 bases for J; bases not matched to a gene: 14. Germline V gene data show CDR1 as ENHRY and CDR2 as SYGVKD. The DNA of the CDR3 is TGTGCCACCTCCGACAGGGTGAGTCTTATGAACACTGAAGCTTTCTTT. Its protein product is CATSDRVSLMNTEAFF.

The chain uses TRBV19 and TRBJ1-5; 7 nucleotides match TRBD1. There are 15 residues in the CDR3. The V segment lost 3 bases and the J segment 4 bases; nucleotides outside the gene matches: 6. In germline, CDR1 is LNHDA, CDR2 SQIVND (reference sequence). The CDR3: CASSMIGDRNQPQHF. The CDR3 DNA reads TGTGCCAGTAGTATGATTGGGGACAGAAATCAGCCCCAGCATTTT.

This chain uses TRBV18 with TRBJ2-7; tentatively, D is TRBD2 (5 bases). V dropped 2 bases and J dropped 0 bases, with 5 bases sitting between them. Germline values: CDR1 KGHSH, CDR2 LQKENI. The length of the CDR3 is 13 residues. CDR3 DNA sequence: TGTGCCAGCTCACCAGGGAGCTCCTACGAGCAGTACGTC. Translated: CASSPGSSYEQYV.

The chain has TRBV18 and TRBJ1-1; D is undetermined. Trimming took off 2 bases at V and 7 bases at J, with 8 bases between the two ends. This CDR3 contains 12 residues. The V gene's germline CDR1 is KGHSH and CDR2 LQKENI. Here the CDR3 reads CASSPSQNEAFF. CDR3 DNA sequence: TGTGCCAGCTCACCATCACAGAATGAAGCTTTCTTT.

The V gene is TRBV2, the J gene TRBJ2-3; D is uncertain. V was pared by 7 bases and J by 0 bases, with 5 bases between. Germline V gene sequence: CDR1 SNHLY, CDR2 FYNNEI. The CDR3 is 12 amino acids. DNA for the CDR3: TGTGCCAGCAAGGTCAGCACAGATACGCAGTATTTT. The encoded protein is CASKVSTDTQYF.

The CDR3 is CASSSLGQGPTYEQYF. DNA for the CDR3: TGTGCCAGCAGCTCGTTGGGACAGGGCCCTACCTACGAGCAGTACTTC. V is TRBV14 and J is TRBJ2-7; 9 bases fit TRBD1. The V gene end was trimmed by 5 bases and the J gene end by 2 bases; junction bases not matched to a gene: 10. CDR1 and CDR2 from the germline V gene are SGHDN and FVKESK. CDR3 length: 16 residues.

The rearrangement uses TRBV5-4 and TRBJ2-3, with D maybe TRBD1 (6 bases). V was trimmed by 4 bases and J by 5 bases, leaving 11 bases between them. The germline V gene has CDR1 SGHNT and CDR2 YYREEE (reference sequence). This CDR3 spans 13 amino acids. CDR3 nucleotides: TGTGCCAGCAGCAAAGGGACAAGAGATACGCAGTATTTT. It encodes CASSKGTRDTQYF.

This clonotype was seen a single time. The gene calls are TRBV4-2 and TRBJ2-5, with TRBD2 matching 14 bases. This CDR3 has 16 amino acids. J gave up 5 bases and V 2 bases, and 4 bases lay outside the gene matches. CDR1 and CDR2 from the germline V gene are LGHNA and YNFKEQ. The CDR3, as DNA: TGTGCCAGCAGCCAACGACTAGCGGGGGGGCCCGAGACCCAGTACTTC. This encodes CASSQRLAGGPETQYF.

V and J are TRBV29-1 and TRBJ1-1; TRBD1 might be the D (6 bases). Germline V gene lookup returns CDR1 SQVTM and CDR2 ANQGSEA. CDR3 length equals 13 residues. Deletions cut 5 bases from V and 1 base from J, with 11 bases between. CDR3 in amino acids: CSVRGGANTEAFF. CDR3 coding DNA: TGCAGCGTTAGGGGGGGGGCGAACACTGAAGCTTTCTTT.

The chain couples TRBV18 to TRBJ2-1; D is unresolved. The length of the CDR3 is 16 residues. Germline V gene data show CDR1 as KGHSH and CDR2 as LQKENI. Deletions cut 0 bases from V and 0 bases from J, with 9 bases between. The CDR3 sequence: CASSPPGSSSYNEQFF. CDR3 coding DNA: TGTGCCAGCTCACCACCGGGGTCCAGCTCCTACAATGAGCAGTTCTTC.

The chain uses TRBV28 and TRBJ1-1, with no clear D. Looked up from germline, CDR1 is MDHEN and CDR2 is SYDVKM. The CDR3 is 14 residues long. V lost 1 base and J lost 8, with 14 bases in between. This CDR3 reads CASSLYQEAEEAFF. DNA of the CDR3: TGTGCCAGCAGTTTATACCAGGAGGCTGAGGAAGCTTTCTTT.

The rearrangement uses TRBV11-3 and TRBJ2-7; D gene unclear. Trimming removed 4 bases from V and 3 bases from J, with 1 base in between. The germline V gene encodes CDR1 SGHNT and CDR2 YENEEA. This CDR3 is built from 10 residues. The CDR3 reads CASSYYEQYF. The CDR3 DNA is TGTGCCAGCAGCTACTACGAGCAGTACTTC.

This clonotype showed up just once. V gene TRBV3-1 combines with J gene TRBJ2-1; D might be TRBD1 (6 bases). CDR3 length equals 15 residues. The germline CDR1 and CDR2 sequences are LGHDT and YNNKEL (reference sequence). V lost 4 bases and J 3 bases, leaving 13 bases between the germline ends. CDR3 in DNA: TGTGCCAGCAGCCTTCCGGACAGCCGCTACAATGAGCAGTTCTTC. Translating gives CASSLPDSRYNEQFF.

This clonotype was counted between two and nine times. The gene calls are TRBV29-1 and TRBJ1-1; D not certain. V lost 4 bases and J lost 0, with 12 bases in between. The length of the CDR3 is 14 residues. From germline, CDR1 is SQVTM and CDR2 ANQGSEA. This chain's CDR3 is CSVAPDLMNTEAFF. CDR3 nucleotides: TGCAGCGTTGCCCCGGACCTCATGAACACTGAAGCTTTCTTT.

V gene TRBV6-2 or TRBV6-3 combines with J gene TRBJ2-2, with a tentative D call TRBD2 (7 bases). V lost 0 bases and J 2 bases, leaving 13 bases between the germline ends. The CDR3 length is 17 residues. Germline V CDR1 and CDR2: MNHEY, SVGEGT. The CDR3 here is CASSYSFAGANTGELFF. The CDR3 DNA reads as TGTGCCAGCAGTTACTCCTTCGCGGGGGCCAACACCGGGGAGCTGTTTTTT.

The V and J genes are TRBV24-1 and TRBJ2-1; perhaps TRBD1 as D (5 bases). CDR1 and CDR2 from the germline V gene are KGHDR and SFDVKD. The CDR3 runs to 15 residues. The V gene lost 9 bases and the J gene lost 1 base, with 15 bases spanning the gap. The CDR3 loop is CATGRQGGSYNEQFF. The CDR3 DNA is TGTGCCACCGGGCGTCAGGGTGGTTCCTACAATGAGCAGTTCTTC.

The chain has TRBV7-9 and TRBJ2-3, with D possibly matching TRBD1 (6 bases). The CDR3 consists of 17 residues. The ends were cut back, 3 bases at V and 2 bases at J, with 18 bases in the middle. CDR1 is SEHNR and CDR2 is FQNEAQ in the germline V gene (reference sequence). The CDR3 sequence: CASSFWPTGLVTDTQYF. In DNA form, the CDR3 reads TGTGCCAGCAGCTTTTGGCCCACAGGGCTGGTCACAGATACGCAGTATTTT. The complete variable domain, with remaining parts taken from reference TRBV7-9 and TRBJ2-3, reads DTGVSQNPRHKITKRGQNVTFRCDPISEHNRLYWYRQTLGQGPEFLTYFQNEAQLEKSRLLSDRFSAERPKGSFSTLEIQRTEQGDSAMYLCASSFWPTGLVTDTQYFGPGTRLTVL.

V and J are TRBV4-1 and TRBJ1-1, with D uncertain. The CDR3 totals 12 residues. CDR1 is MGHRA and CDR2 is YSYEKL in the germline V gene. The V end lost 6 bases, the J end lost 1 base, and 6 bases lay between the germline ends. The CDR3 DNA reads as TGCGCCAGCAGGCACAGGAACACTGAAGCTTTCTTT. Translated: CASRHRNTEAFF.

The chain joins TRBV24-1 to TRBJ2-2; the D is unclear. Germline V gene lookup returns CDR1 KGHDR and CDR2 SFDVKD. This CDR3 has 15 amino acids. V lost 0 bases, J lost 7 bases, and 11 bases lay in between. CDR3 sequence (DNA): TGTGCCACCAGTGATTTGCAATTGGAAGGCGGGGAGCTGTTTTTT. Translated: CATSDLQLEGGELFF.

This chain connects TRBV11-1 to TRBJ2-3; the D is unclear. The germline V gene has CDR1 SGHAT and CDR2 FQDESV (reference sequence). The CDR3 sequence is 15 residues long. The V end was cut by 0 bases, the J end by 4 bases, with 11 bases between. For the CDR3, the DNA is TGTGCCAGCAGCTTAGCCCGACTCGTAGCAGATACGCAGTATTTT. Its translation: CASSLARLVADTQYF.

The chain carries TRBV7-2 and TRBJ2-1, with D maybe TRBD2 (5 bases). CDR1 SGHTA and CDR2 FQGNSA come from the germline V gene. The CDR3 covers 12 residues. V was pared by 2 bases and J by 10 bases, with 9 bases between. This CDR3 reads CASSLRLNEQFF. The CDR3, as DNA: TGTGCCAGCAGCTTAAGACTAAACGAGCAGTTCTTC.

The V gene is TRBV11-3, the J gene TRBJ2-5; TRBD1 matches at 9 bases. CDR3 length equals 14 residues. Per germline, CDR1 SGHNT and CDR2 YENEEA. The junction had 5 bases not matched to a gene; V was cut back by 5 bases and J by 4 bases. CDR3 coding DNA: TGTGCCAGCAGCCCCAACAGGGGGCTAGAGACCCAGTACTTC. The encoded protein is CASSPNRGLETQYF.